This T cell receptor (beta chain) was obtained from a study of T cell clonality in common variable immunodeficiency. V shed 2 bases and J shed 3 bases, with 14 bases lying between them. CDR3 length: 16 residues. CDR1 is SNHLY, CDR2 FYNNEI, per germline. Repertoires were generated with immunoSEQ multiplex PCR, while TCRdb's copy carries only in-frame clones and drops some. Listed for the sample are about 26,000 clones, none seen a single time. Broader study findings: Compared with healthy controls, CVID subjects showed increased TCRbeta clonality, mostly in about a third. Fewer deletions and N-nucleotide insertions were reportedly seen in common variable immunodeficiency TCR beta sequences. T cell subpopulation sequencing would be needed to explain CVID clonality. Fewer TCRbeta clones were shared among CVID subjects than controls.

Comments on this clone: Its antigen is unknown. The DNA ends 3 residues before the CDR3 does, and the rest of the CDR3 is filled in from the germline J gene.

Diagnosis required reduced IgG, IgA and/or IgM with specific antibody deficiency. The material sequenced was peripheral blood mononuclear cells. The gene calls are TRBV2 and TRBJ1-5; tentative D call: TRBD1 (6 bases). The clonotype originates from a human donor with common variable immunodeficiency. CDR3 residues: CASSEWQGPINQPQHF. The CDR3 DNA, read in part, is TGTGCCAGCAGTGAATGGCAGGGGCCCATCAATCAGCCC.